These 19 T cell receptor beta chains share one sample of origin, sequenced in a study of blood T cell repertoires in COVID-19. Some clones are missing from TCRdb's copy, which holds only in-frame ones; the method was immunoSEQ multiplex PCR. The table lists over 15,000 clones, under 85% of them singletons. The specimen sequenced was peripheral blood. The receptors come from a man aged 65-85 years with active or convalescent COVID-19.

A word on this clone: The junction does not match germline at one end; this may be a read error. The gene calls are TRBV7-7 and TRBJ2-2; TRBD2 is a possible D gene (7 bases). In germline, CDR1 is SSHAT, CDR2 FNYEAQ (reference sequence). The CDR3 runs 16 residues. CDR3 protein: CASSPSGGAETGELFF. Here the CDR3 DNA reads TGTGCTAGCAGCCCTAGTGGGGGGGCCGAAACCGGGGAGCTGTTTTTT.

The chain joins TRBV28 to TRBJ1-2; 8 bases map to TRBD1. Germline lookup yields CDR1 MDHEN and CDR2 SYDVKM. This CDR3 comprises 13 residues. V trimming: 4 bases; J trimming: 8 bases; junction bases outside the gene matches: 6. CDR3 protein: CASSSTGGRGYTF. CDR3 bases: TGTGCCAGCAGTTCTACAGGGGGAAGGGGCTACACCTTC.

The chain uses TRBV12-3 or TRBV12-4 and TRBJ1-1; D not resolved. V lost 6 bases to trimming and J lost 5 bases, with 7 bases between them. This CDR3 has 11 amino acids. CDR3 sequence: CASSRTTEAFF. CDR3 coding DNA: TGTGCCAGCAGCCGAACAACTGAAGCTTTCTTT.

A remark on this clone: This likely stems from a read error, as it lies one base from a far larger clone. The identical CDR3 is also encoded by other nucleotide sequences in the sample. The chain combines TRBV2 with TRBJ2-3; TRBD2 might be the D (7 bases). Trimming took off 8 bases at V and 5 bases at J, with 20 bases between the two ends. Germline CDR1 SNHLY, CDR2 FYNNEI. This CDR3 region has 15 residues. CDR3 sequence (DNA): TGTGCCAGCGGGGGGACATTGGGGGGGCAAGATACGCAGTATTTT. Translated, it gives CASGGTLGGQDTQYF.

The chain carries TRBV19 and TRBJ1-4; D might be TRBD1 (5 bases). The V end lost 4 bases, the J end lost 3 bases, and 18 bases lay between the germline ends. Germline CDR1 reads LNHDA; CDR2 reads SQIVND (reference sequence). There are 17 residues in the CDR3. The CDR3, as DNA: TGTGCCAGTAGTAGGGGCCGGACGGGAGGATCTAATGAAAAACTGTTTTTT. Translation: CASSRGRTGGSNEKLFF.

The V and J genes are TRBV7-2 and TRBJ1-2; tentatively, D is TRBD1 (6 bases). Germline V gene data show CDR1 as SGHTA and CDR2 as FQGNSA. The V and J ends lost 1 base and 2 bases respectively, with 14 bases between them. The CDR3 consists of 16 residues. The CDR3 DNA reads as TGTGCCAGCAGCTTAGTTCCGGCAGGGGCGAACTATGGCTACACCTTC. It encodes CASSLVPAGANYGYTF.

The chain joins TRBV7-8 to TRBJ1-5, with D tentatively TRBD1 (5 bases). V lost 5 bases to trimming and J lost 6 bases, with 20 bases between them. The CDR3 is made up of 16 amino acids. The germline gives CDR1 SGHVS, CDR2 FQNEAQ. CDR3 in DNA: TGTGCCAGCAGCCCCCCTATTGACAGACTGGGTCAGCCCCAGCATTTT. Amino acids: CASSPPIDRLGQPQHF.

Only one count was recorded for this clone. The CDR3 coding sequence is TGTGCCAGCAGCCCTGGGACAGGAAACTACAATGAGCAGTTCTTC. Its translation: CASSPGTGNYNEQFF. The chain combines TRBV7-6 with TRBJ2-1; 8 nucleotides line up with TRBD1. This CDR3 has 15 residues. The V gene end was trimmed by 5 bases and the J gene end by 3 bases; junction bases not matched to a gene: 6. Germline V gene sequence: CDR1 SGHVS, CDR2 FNYEAQ. Full variable domain (outside the CDR3, taken from reference TRBV7-6 and TRBJ2-1): GAGVSQSPRYKVTKRGQDVALRCDPISGHVSLYWYRQALGQGPEFLTYFNYEAQQDKSGLPNDRFSAERPEGSISTLTIQRTEQRDSAMYRCASSPGTGNYNEQFFGPGTRLTVL.

The V gene is TRBV28, the J gene TRBJ1-2; TRBD1 is a possible D gene (5 bases). Germline CDR1 reads MDHEN; CDR2 reads SYDVKM. Deletions cut 5 bases from V and 6 bases from J, with 13 bases between. CDR3 length: 13 residues. CDR3 sequence reads: CASSEGAPDGYTF. In DNA form, the CDR3 reads TGTGCCAGCAGTGAAGGGGCGCCCGATGGCTACACCTTC.

The chain combines TRBV12-3 or TRBV12-4 with TRBJ2-5, with 15 bases fitting TRBD2. V dropped 8 bases and J dropped 5; count of bases not matched to a gene: 0. This CDR3 comprises 13 residues. CDR3 coding DNA: TGTGCCAGCGGGACTAGCGGGAGGGAGACCCAGTACTTC. Encoded protein: CASGTSGRETQYF.

V is TRBV7-9 and J is TRBJ2-7, with 8 bases identical to TRBD1. CDR1 is SEHNR and CDR2 is FQNEAQ in the germline V gene (reference sequence). This CDR3 has 15 amino acids. The junction had 4 bases not matched to a gene; V was cut back by 0 bases and J by 3 bases. The chain's CDR3 is CASSLAGTGHYEQYF. CDR3 bases: TGTGCCAGCAGCTTAGCCGGGACAGGTCACTACGAGCAGTACTTC.

Concerning this clone: One end of the junction fails to match germline, which may point to a read error. The rearrangement uses TRBV7-7 and TRBJ2-2, with 7 bases lining up with TRBD1. CDR3 size: 17 residues. Germline V lookup: CDR1 SSHAT, CDR2 FNYEAQ (reference sequence). The CDR3 loop is CASSLGTATSNTGELFF. The CDR3 nucleotides are TGTGCTAGCAGTCTCGGGACAGCAACGTCGAACACCGGGGAGCTGTTTTTT.

The chain joins TRBV12-2 to TRBJ2-3; TRBD2 was called by the table and not checked on the DNA. TRBV12-2 is shown as a pseudogene. This CDR3 comprises 22 residues. The CDR3 DNA reads as TGTGCAAGTCGCTTACCTTGCTGCAGGCAGGGAGTCCCGGGACTAGTGAGGCCCACGCAGTATTTT. This translates into CASRLPCCRQGVPGLVRPTQYF.

This clone was seen once. V is TRBV20-1 and J is TRBJ2-3, with 8 bases aligning to TRBD2. The V and J ends lost 3 bases and 2 bases, in that order; junction bases with no gene match: 10. CDR1 is DFQATT and CDR2 is SNEGSKA in the germline V gene (reference sequence). This CDR3 comprises 16 residues. The CDR3 region has the DNA TGCAGTGCTAGTGTGGCGCGGGGGGATAACACAGATACGCAGTATTTT. Translating it yields CSASVARGDNTDTQYF.

V and J are TRBV19 and TRBJ1-2, with TRBD1 matching 8 bases. The V gene's germline CDR1 is LNHDA and CDR2 SQIVND (reference sequence). V shed 7 bases and J 8 bases; nucleotides not matched to a gene: 12. This CDR3 contains 14 residues. Here the CDR3 DNA reads TGTGCCAGTACCCCGGACAGGGAGGTAGGAGGCTACACCTTC. It codes for CASTPDREVGGYTF.

This chain uses TRBV4-3 with TRBJ2-5; D may be TRBD1 (6 bases). This CDR3 contains 14 residues. Deletions cut 1 base from V and 3 bases from J, with 9 bases between. Germline values: CDR1 LGHNA, CDR2 YSLEER. The CDR3 loop is CASSQVAGEETQYF. Written as DNA, the CDR3 is TGCGCCAGCAGCCAAGTGGCAGGGGAAGAGACCCAGTACTTC.

In this sample, this clone turned up a few times. The chain couples TRBV24-1 to TRBJ2-5; TRBD2 might be the D (5 bases). The germline gives CDR1 KGHDR, CDR2 SFDVKD. Trimming shortened V by 3 bases and J by 9 bases, and 16 bases separated the two germline ends. This CDR3 is built from 14 residues. The CDR3 DNA reads TGTGCCACCAGTGATATGACTAAAGAGAGGCCCCAGTACTTC. Protein: CATSDMTKERPQYF.

The rearrangement links TRBV4-3 to TRBJ1-3, with 8 nucleotides matching TRBD1. Trimming at V came to 4 bases and at J to 4 bases, leaving 6 bases not matched to a gene. This CDR3 is built from 15 residues. Looked up from germline, CDR1 is LGHNA and CDR2 is YSLEER. The CDR3 region has the DNA TGCGCCAGCAGCCGCGAAACAGGGGGAGGAAACACCATATATTTT. Residues: CASSRETGGGNTIYF.

The chain links TRBV6-1 to TRBJ1-2, with 12 bases matching TRBD1. Germline V gene sequence: CDR1 MNHNS, CDR2 SASEGT. V lost 8 bases and J lost 5; bases outside the gene matches: 9. This CDR3 is 15 amino acids long. CDR3 in amino acids: CASYNPGQGAYGYTF. CDR3 coding DNA: TGTGCCAGCTATAATCCGGGACAGGGGGCTTATGGCTACACCTTC.